Following are 13 T cell receptor beta chains from one sample sequenced in a study of response to subunit inactivated influenza vaccine. TCRdb fed the RT-PCR reads into MiXCR, producing one record per CDR3 protein. The repertoire has about 570,000 distinct CDR3 sequences, 12% of them found once; the top ten carry roughly 10%. The sequencing here drew on PBMCs from blood, taken on the day of vaccination. The receptors stem from a man aged 50 or older who received an inactivated influenza vaccine.

DNA of the CDR3: TGTGCCAGCAGCTTAGAAGCGGGAGCGGGCACCGGGGAGCTGTTTTTT. This sequence encodes CASSLEAGAGTGELFF. The rearrangement joins TRBV7-9 to TRBJ2-2, with TRBD2 identical over 8 bases. This CDR3 is 16 amino acids long. Germline CDR1 and CDR2: SEHNR and FQNEAQ (reference sequence). Trimming cost V 1 base and J 4 bases; bases outside gene matches: 5.

This clonotype came up many times. The chain links TRBV5-6 to TRBJ2-1; 8 bases map to TRBD2. Germline values: CDR1 SGHDT, CDR2 YYEEEE. The CDR3 runs to 14 residues. With V trimmed by 4 bases and J by 9 bases, 9 bases remained unmatched. The CDR3 loop reads CASSPTGLALEQFF. As DNA, the CDR3 is TGTGCCAGCAGCCCCACCGGACTAGCACTTGAGCAGTTCTTC.

The gene calls are TRBV18 and TRBJ2-3; D is undetermined. The CDR3 has 15 residues. Trimming pared 2 bases from V and 2 bases from J, leaving 11 bases between. Looked up from germline, CDR1 is KGHSH and CDR2 is LQKENI. CDR3 DNA sequence: TGTGCCAGCTCACCAGAGATGCAGGTCACAGATACGCAGTATTTT. It specifies CASSPEMQVTDTQYF. The complete variable domain, with remaining parts taken from reference TRBV18 and TRBJ2-3, reads NAGVMQNPRHLVRRRGQEARLRCSPMKGHSHVYWYRQLPEEGLKFMVYLQKENIIDESGMPKERFSAEFPKEGPSILRIQQVVRGDSAAYFCASSPEMQVTDTQYFGPGTRLTVL.

The rearrangement uses TRBV5-1 and TRBJ2-5; 8 nucleotides agree with TRBD2. J was trimmed by 1 base and V by 3 bases; bases with no gene match: 2. This CDR3 has 14 residues. The V gene's germline CDR1 is SGHRS and CDR2 YFSETQ. The CDR3 DNA reads TGCGCCAGCAGCTCTAGCGGGTCCCAAGAGACCCAGTACTTC. The encoded protein is CASSSSGSQETQYF.

This clonotype was counted a few times. The CDR3 region is CASSPPGGDEQFF. As DNA, the CDR3 is TGTGCCAGCTCACCACCCGGGGGAGATGAGCAGTTCTTC. This sequence joins TRBV18 and TRBJ2-1; D may be TRBD2 (6 bases). Per the germline V gene, CDR1 is KGHSH and CDR2 is LQKENI. The CDR3 length is 13 residues. The V and J ends lost 0 bases and 8 bases respectively, with 8 bases between them.

This clonotype was picked up a small number of times. The chain is built from TRBV20-1 and TRBJ2-1; 7 bases line up with TRBD2. The CDR3 runs 17 residues. Trimming took 6 bases from V and 0 from J; bases not matched to a gene: 14. CDR1 and CDR2 (germline): DFQATT, SNEGSKA (reference sequence). In DNA, the CDR3 is TGCAGTGCCAGCGCCGGATTAGCGGGCGCCTCCTACAATGAGCAGTTCTTC. The encoded protein is CSASAGLAGASYNEQFF.

The CDR3 spells CASSQEDRETQYF. Here the CDR3 DNA reads TGCGCCAGCAGCCAAGAGGACAGGGAGACCCAGTACTTC. The V gene is TRBV4-1, the J gene TRBJ2-5, with 7 bases that match TRBD1. With V trimmed by 0 bases and J by 5 bases, 0 bases remained unmatched. Germline-derived CDR1 and CDR2 are MGHRA and YSYEKL. The CDR3 length is 13 residues.

The gene calls are TRBV15 and TRBJ2-7, with TRBD2 matching 8 bases. With V trimmed by 9 bases and J by 5 bases, 18 bases remained unmatched. This CDR3 contains 16 residues. Germline lookup yields CDR1 LNHNV and CDR2 YYDKDF (reference sequence). The CDR3 is CATVPASKRECDEQYF. The DNA of the CDR3 is TGTGCCACTGTCCCGGCTAGTAAGCGGGAGTGCGACGAGCAGTACTTC.

The chain is built from TRBV10-3 and TRBJ1-1; D is possibly TRBD1 (6 bases). Germline CDR1 reads ENHRY; CDR2 reads SYGVKD. The CDR3 is 13 residues long. The germline V and J ends were trimmed by 5 bases and 3 bases, with 10 bases remaining between them. This CDR3 reads CAISREGDTEAFF. The CDR3 DNA follows: TGTGCCATCAGTAGAGAGGGGGACACTGAAGCTTTCTTT.

This clonotype has more than one count but fewer than ten. J is TRBJ1-2 and V is TRBV4-3; D call uncertain. This CDR3 is 13 amino acids long. Germline V CDR1 and CDR2: LGHNA, YSLEER. Trimming shortened V by 2 bases and J by 4 bases, and 8 bases separated the two germline ends. The CDR3: CASSQSRAYGYTF. In DNA, the CDR3 is TGCGCCAGCAGCCAATCTCGGGCCTATGGCTACACCTTC.

This clonotype was detected ten times or more. The chain couples TRBV3-1 to TRBJ1-2; D unclear. This CDR3 is 11 amino acids long. Germline V lookup: CDR1 LGHDT, CDR2 YNNKEL (reference sequence). Trimming stripped 0 bases from V and 5 bases from J, with 1 base between. CDR3 in amino acids: CASSQEYGYTF. The CDR3 nucleotides read TGTGCCAGCAGCCAAGAATATGGCTACACCTTC. The full variable domain, with the rest looked up from reference TRBV3-1 and TRBJ1-2, is DTAVSQTPKYLVTQMGNDKSIKCEQNLGHDTMYWYKQDSKKFLKIMFSYNNKELIINETVPNRFSPKSPDKAHLNLHINSLELGDSAVYFCASSQEYGYTFGSGTRLTVV.

The J gene is TRBJ2-1, the V gene TRBV7-9; 9 nucleotides match TRBD2. CDR1 and CDR2 from the germline V gene are SEHNR and FQNEAQ (reference sequence). The CDR3 totals 15 residues. The V segment lost 5 bases and the J segment 10 bases; nucleotides outside the gene matches: 12. The CDR3 sequence is CASSLSGGPSQEQFF. DNA of the CDR3: TGTGCCAGCAGCCTTAGCGGGGGCCCCAGTCAGGAGCAGTTCTTC.

V usage is TRBV7-8 and J usage is TRBJ2-7; TRBD2 matches 8 bases. The CDR3 spans 17 residues. J gave up 0 bases and V 0 bases, and 7 bases lay outside the gene matches. Germline lookup yields CDR1 SGHVS and CDR2 FQNEAQ. The CDR3 region is CASSLASSGGASYEQYF. The CDR3 DNA reads TGTGCCAGCAGCTTAGCGTCCTCCGGGGGGGCCTCCTACGAGCAGTACTTC.